This T cell receptor beta chain comes out of a study of response to subunit inactivated influenza vaccine. The study, taken as a whole, reports: Authors suggested seasonal influenza vaccinations each recruit few new T cells.

TCRdb itself ran the RT-PCR reads through MiXCR, one entry per CDR3 protein. The sample consists of hundreds of thousands of distinct CDR3 sequences, about 12% of them appearing once. The CDR3 is made up of 19 amino acids. The germline gives CDR1 SGHAT, CDR2 FQDESV (reference sequence). V was pared by 0 bases and J by 0 bases, with 4 bases of the junction left unmatched. This clonotype was seen more than once but under ten times. Its cognate antigen is unknown. V usage is TRBV11-1 and J usage is TRBJ2-1; 14 positions match TRBD2. The TCR comes from a man aged 50-59 years who received an inactivated influenza vaccine. Sequences were derived from PBMCs from blood, sampled on the day of vaccination. The CDR3 DNA reads TGTGCCAGCAGCTTAGCGCGACTAGCGGGGGGGAGCTCCTACAATGAGCAGTTCTTC. Protein: CASSLARLAGGSSYNEQFF.